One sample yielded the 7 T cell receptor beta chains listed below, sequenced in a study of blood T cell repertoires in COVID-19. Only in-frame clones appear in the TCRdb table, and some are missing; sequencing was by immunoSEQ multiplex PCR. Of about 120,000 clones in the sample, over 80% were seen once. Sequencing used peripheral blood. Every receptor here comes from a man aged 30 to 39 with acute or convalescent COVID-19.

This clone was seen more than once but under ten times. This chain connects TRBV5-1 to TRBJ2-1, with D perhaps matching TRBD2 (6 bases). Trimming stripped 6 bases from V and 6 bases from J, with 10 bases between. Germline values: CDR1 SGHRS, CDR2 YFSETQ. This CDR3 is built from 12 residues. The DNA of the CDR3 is TGCGCCAGCATGGAGGGAGGCAATGAGCAGTTCTTC. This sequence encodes CASMEGGNEQFF.

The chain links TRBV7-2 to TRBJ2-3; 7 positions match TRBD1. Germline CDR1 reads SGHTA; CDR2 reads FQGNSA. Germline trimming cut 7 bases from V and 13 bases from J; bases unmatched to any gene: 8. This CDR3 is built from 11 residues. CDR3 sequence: CASTSGQLEYF. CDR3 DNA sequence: TGTGCCAGCACATCGGGACAGCTGGAGTATTTT.

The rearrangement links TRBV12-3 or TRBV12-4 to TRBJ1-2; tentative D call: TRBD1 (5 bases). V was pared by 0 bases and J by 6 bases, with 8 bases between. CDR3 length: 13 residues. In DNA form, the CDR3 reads TGTGCCAGCAGTTTAGCAGGGGCCGATGGCTACACCTTC. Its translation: CASSLAGADGYTF.

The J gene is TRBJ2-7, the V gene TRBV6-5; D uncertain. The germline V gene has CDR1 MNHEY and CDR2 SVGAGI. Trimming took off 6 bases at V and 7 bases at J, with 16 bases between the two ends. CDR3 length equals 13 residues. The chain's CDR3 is CASRIDGFAEQYV. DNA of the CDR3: TGTGCCAGCAGAATTGATGGTTTCGCGGAGCAGTACGTC.

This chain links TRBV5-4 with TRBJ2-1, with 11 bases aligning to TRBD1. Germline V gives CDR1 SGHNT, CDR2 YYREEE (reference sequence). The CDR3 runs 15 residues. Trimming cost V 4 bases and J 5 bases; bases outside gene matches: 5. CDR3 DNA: TGTGCCAGCAGCCCAAGGGACAGGGGGGACAATGAGCAGTTCTTC. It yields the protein CASSPRDRGDNEQFF.

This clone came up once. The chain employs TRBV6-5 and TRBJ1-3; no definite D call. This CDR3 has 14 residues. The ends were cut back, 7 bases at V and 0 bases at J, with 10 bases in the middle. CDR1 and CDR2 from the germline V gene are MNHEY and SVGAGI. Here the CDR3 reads CASIFGLSGNTIYF. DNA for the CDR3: TGTGCCAGCATATTTGGGCTCTCTGGAAACACCATATATTTT.

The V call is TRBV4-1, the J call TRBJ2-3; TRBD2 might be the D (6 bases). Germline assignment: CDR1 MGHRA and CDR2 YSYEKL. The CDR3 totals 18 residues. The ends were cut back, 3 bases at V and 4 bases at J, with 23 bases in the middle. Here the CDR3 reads CASSHPPAGTYPADTQYF. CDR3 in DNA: TGCGCCAGCAGCCACCCCCCCGCCGGGACTTATCCCGCAGATACGCAGTATTTT.